Shown below are 17 T cell receptor beta chains from a single sample sequenced in a study of T cell responses to AZD1222 COVID-19 vaccine. TCRdb's copy holds only in-frame clones and misses some; the assay was immunoSEQ multiplex PCR. The repertoire holds more than 150,000 clones, with around 86% as singletons. This sample comprised peripheral blood, obtained 28 days after the second AZD1222 dose. These TCRs come from an adult who received the AZD1222 COVID-19 vaccine.

The chain carries TRBV3-1 (or the pseudogene TRBV3-2) and TRBJ1-1, with D possibly matching TRBD1 (6 bases). CDR3 size: 16 residues. CDR1 and CDR2 from the germline V gene are LGHDT and YNNKEL (reference sequence). V was trimmed by 1 base and J by 4 bases, leaving 16 bases between them. In nucleotides, the CDR3 is TGTGCCAGCAGCCAAGTAGGTCCCAGGGGAGTCACTGAAGCTTTCTTT. Amino acids: CASSQVGPRGVTEAFF.

This chain connects TRBV10-3 to TRBJ2-3; D possibly uses TRBD1 or TRBD2 (5 bases each). Trimming left V 8 bases short and J 11 bases short, with 14 bases between. Per germline, CDR1 ENHRY and CDR2 SYGVKD. This CDR3 has 11 residues. CDR3 sequence reads: CAIGEGRGQYF. The CDR3 coding sequence is TGTGCCATCGGCGAGGGTAGGGGGCAGTATTTT.

This rearrangement joins TRBV28 to TRBJ1-4, with a tentative D call TRBD1 (5 bases). Germline CDR1 MDHEN, CDR2 SYDVKM. The CDR3 runs 16 residues. Between the trimmed V and J ends, which lost 0 bases and 0 bases, there was a span of 8 bases. CDR3 region: CASSLWDISTNEKLFF. The CDR3 DNA sequence: TGTGCCAGCAGTTTATGGGACATATCAACTAATGAAAAACTGTTTTTT.

J is TRBJ2-1 and V is TRBV11-2, with 10 bases lining up with TRBD2. This CDR3 comprises 14 residues. Trimming at V came to 3 bases and at J to 15 bases, leaving 11 bases not matched to a gene. Germline V gene lookup returns CDR1 SGHAT and CDR2 FQNNGV. CDR3 DNA: TGTGCCAGCAGCTTTCTGAGAGCGGGAGGGTCGGGGTTCTTC. Protein: CASSFLRAGGSGFF.

V usage is TRBV7-6 and J usage is TRBJ2-2; 7 positions match TRBD2. V was clipped by 2 bases and J by 0 bases; unmatched bases: 15. The CDR3 spans 20 residues. Germline loops: CDR1 SGHVS, CDR2 FNYEAQ. The CDR3 DNA is TGTGCCAGCAGCTTACGGGGGAGTAGAACGGGAGGACCGAACACCGGGGAGCTGTTTTTT. Protein sequence: CASSLRGSRTGGPNTGELFF.

The V call is TRBV18, the J call TRBJ1-5, with a weak D call TRBD1 (5 bases). The ends were cut back, 3 bases at V and 2 bases at J, with 11 bases in the middle. CDR3 length equals 15 residues. Germline V CDR1 and CDR2: KGHSH, LQKENI. The CDR3 spells CASSPGGAGNQPQHF. Here the CDR3 DNA reads TGTGCCAGCTCACCGGGCGGGGCTGGCAATCAGCCCCAGCATTTT.

This chain links TRBV12-3 or TRBV12-4 with TRBJ1-1; TRBD1 matches at 7 bases. The CDR3 spans 13 residues. The trim removed 6 bases at V and 1 base at J, leaving 2 bases unmatched. The CDR3 loop reads CASRQGGNTEAFF. CDR3 nucleotide sequence: TGTGCCAGCAGGCAGGGGGGGAACACTGAAGCTTTCTTT.

This clone was observed a handful of times. The chain carries TRBV4-3 and TRBJ2-7, with D maybe TRBD2 (6 bases). Per germline, CDR1 LGHNA and CDR2 YSLEER. This CDR3 has 16 residues. Trimming cost V 0 bases and J 4 bases, with 16 bases left between them. CDR3 protein: CASSQDWSGVLYEQYF. Written as DNA, the CDR3 is TGCGCCAGCAGCCAAGATTGGTCGGGAGTACTGTACGAGCAGTACTTC.

V gene TRBV27 combines with J gene TRBJ2-7; TRBD1 or TRBD2 may be the D gene (5 bases each). Deletions cut 8 bases from V and 0 bases from J, with 11 bases between. The CDR3 consists of 13 residues. From germline, CDR1 is MNHEY and CDR2 SMNVEV (reference sequence). The CDR3 DNA follows: TGTGCCAGCGGGGGTAGCTCCTCCTACGAGCAGTACTTC. This encodes CASGGSSSYEQYF.

The DNA of the CDR3 is TGTGCCAGCAGCCCTGCGATGAGTGGGGCCAACGTCCTGACTTTC. Translated, it gives CASSPAMSGANVLTF. This rearrangement joins TRBV7-3 to TRBJ2-6; D is unclear. The CDR3 extends over 15 amino acids. CDR1 and CDR2 (germline): SGHTA, FQGTGA. V was cut by 5 bases and J by 3 bases, with 11 bases left in between. Filled out from reference TRBV7-3 and TRBJ2-6, the complete variable domain reads GAGVSQTPSNKVTEKGKYVELRCDPISGHTALYWYRQSLGQGPEFLIYFQGTGAADDSGLPNDRFFAVRPEGSVSTLKIQRTERGDSAVYLCASSPAMSGANVLTFGAGSRLTVL.

The gene calls are TRBV14 and TRBJ2-7; D unclear. Germline V gene sequence: CDR1 SGHDN, CDR2 FVKESK. CDR3 length: 13 amino acids. Deletions cut 0 bases from V and 10 bases from J, with 13 bases between. The CDR3 region is CASSQDPPRKQYF. The DNA for the CDR3 is TGTGCCAGCAGCCAAGACCCCCCCCGGAAACAGTACTTC.

The gene calls are TRBV28 and TRBJ1-2, with 10 nucleotides matching TRBD1. The CDR3 length is 14 residues. CDR1 is MDHEN, CDR2 SYDVKM, per germline. With 6 bases clipped from V and 5 bases from J, the junction kept 6 bases outside the gene matches. The CDR3 DNA is TGTGCCAGCAGCCCGGGACAGGGGATATATGGCTACACCTTC. Translation gives CASSPGQGIYGYTF.

The V call is TRBV5-1, the J call TRBJ1-4; 7 bases are shared with TRBD1. V lost 3 bases, J lost 5 bases, and 4 bases stayed unmatched. The CDR3 totals 14 residues. Germline-derived CDR1 and CDR2 are SGHRS and YFSETQ. CDR3 protein: CASSYRGVNEKLFF. CDR3 DNA sequence: TGCGCCAGCAGCTACAGGGGAGTGAATGAAAAACTGTTTTTT.

This chain joins TRBV19 and TRBJ1-1; possibly TRBD1 for D (5 bases). CDR1 and CDR2 (germline): LNHDA, SQIVND (reference sequence). Deletions cut 5 bases from V and 1 base from J, with 14 bases between. CDR3 length: 15 residues. Here the CDR3 DNA reads TGTGCCAGTAGTTCTGGGACGACCGGGAACACTGAAGCTTTCTTT. This translates into CASSSGTTGNTEAFF.

This clone has only one observation. This chain connects TRBV12-3 or TRBV12-4 to TRBJ1-2; D remains unclear. The V and J ends lost 9 bases and 6 bases respectively, with 14 bases between them. CDR3 length: 12 amino acids. CDR3 DNA: TGTGCCAGTCTGGAGGTTTTAGATGGCTACACCTTC. Translated: CASLEVLDGYTF.

The chain uses TRBV6-5 and TRBJ2-5; a possible D gene is TRBD1 (5 bases). Germline values: CDR1 MNHEY, CDR2 SVGAGI. This CDR3 region has 15 residues. The V end lost 0 bases, the J end lost 3 bases, and 11 bases lay between the germline ends. DNA for the CDR3: TGTGCCAGCAGTTACTCATCACCCAGGGAAGAGACCCAGTACTTC. Amino acids: CASSYSSPREETQYF.

This chain links TRBV11-2 with TRBJ1-1; D is ambiguous. Germline V gives CDR1 SGHAT, CDR2 FQNNGV. V was pared by 5 bases and J by 4 bases, with 14 bases between. The CDR3 sequence is 14 residues long. CDR3 in amino acids: CASSVGYSFTEAFF. Written as DNA, the CDR3 is TGTGCCAGCAGCGTTGGATATTCGTTCACTGAAGCTTTCTTT.